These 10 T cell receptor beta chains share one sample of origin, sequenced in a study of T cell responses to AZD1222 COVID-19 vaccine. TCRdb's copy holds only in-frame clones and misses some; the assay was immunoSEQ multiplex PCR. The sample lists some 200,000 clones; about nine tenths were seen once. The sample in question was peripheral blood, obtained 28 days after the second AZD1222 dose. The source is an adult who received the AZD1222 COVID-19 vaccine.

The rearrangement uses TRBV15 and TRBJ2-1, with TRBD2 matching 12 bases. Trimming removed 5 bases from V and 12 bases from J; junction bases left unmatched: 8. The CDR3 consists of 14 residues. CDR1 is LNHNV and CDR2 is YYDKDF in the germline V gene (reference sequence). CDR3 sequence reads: CATSPGLAGSGQFF. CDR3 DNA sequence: TGTGCCACCAGCCCAGGACTAGCGGGAAGCGGGCAGTTCTTC.

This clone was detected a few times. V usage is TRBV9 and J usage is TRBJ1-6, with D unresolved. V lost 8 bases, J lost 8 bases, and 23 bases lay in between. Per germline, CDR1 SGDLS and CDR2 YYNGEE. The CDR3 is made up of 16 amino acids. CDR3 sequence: CARPLTPTEPDSPLHF. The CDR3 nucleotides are TGTGCCAGACCCCTTACGCCTACAGAGCCGGATTCACCCCTCCACTTT.

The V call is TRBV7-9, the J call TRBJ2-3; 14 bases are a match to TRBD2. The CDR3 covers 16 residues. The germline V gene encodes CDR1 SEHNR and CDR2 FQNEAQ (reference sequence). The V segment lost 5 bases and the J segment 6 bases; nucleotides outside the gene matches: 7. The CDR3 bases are TGTGCCAGCAGCCTCGGGTGGACTAGCGGGGGGGATACGCAGTATTTT. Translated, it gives CASSLGWTSGGDTQYF.

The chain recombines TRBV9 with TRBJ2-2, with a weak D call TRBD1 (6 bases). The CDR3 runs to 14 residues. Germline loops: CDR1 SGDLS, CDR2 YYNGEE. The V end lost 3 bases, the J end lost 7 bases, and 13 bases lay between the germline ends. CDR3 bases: TGTGCCAGCAGCGGCCAGGGGTATGGCGGGGAGCTGTTTTTT. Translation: CASSGQGYGGELFF. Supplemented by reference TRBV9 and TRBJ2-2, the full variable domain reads DSGVTQTPKHLITATGQRVTLRCSPRSGDLSVYWYQQSLDQGLQFLIQYYNGEERAKGNILERFSAQQFPDLHSELNLSSLELGDSALYFCASSGQGYGGELFFGEGSRLTVL.

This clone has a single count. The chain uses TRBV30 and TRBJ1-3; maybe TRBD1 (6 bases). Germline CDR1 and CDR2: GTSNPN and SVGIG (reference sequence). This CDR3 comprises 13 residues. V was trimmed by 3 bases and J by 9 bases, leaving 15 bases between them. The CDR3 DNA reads TGTGCCTGGAGCGAACAGGGCGGTCCCACCATATATTTT. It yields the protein CAWSEQGGPTIYF.

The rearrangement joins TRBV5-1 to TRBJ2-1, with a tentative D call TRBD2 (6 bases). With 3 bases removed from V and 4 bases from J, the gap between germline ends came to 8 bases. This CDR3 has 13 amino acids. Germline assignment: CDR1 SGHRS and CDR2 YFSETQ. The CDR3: CASSSGLYNEQFF. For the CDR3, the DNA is TGCGCCAGCAGCTCGGGACTTTACAATGAGCAGTTCTTC.

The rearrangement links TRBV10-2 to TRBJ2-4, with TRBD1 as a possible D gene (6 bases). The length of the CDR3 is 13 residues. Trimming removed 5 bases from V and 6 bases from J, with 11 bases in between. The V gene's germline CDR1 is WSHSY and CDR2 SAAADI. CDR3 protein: CASSMPRGNIQYF. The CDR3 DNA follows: TGCGCCAGCAGTATGCCCAGGGGAAACATTCAGTACTTC.

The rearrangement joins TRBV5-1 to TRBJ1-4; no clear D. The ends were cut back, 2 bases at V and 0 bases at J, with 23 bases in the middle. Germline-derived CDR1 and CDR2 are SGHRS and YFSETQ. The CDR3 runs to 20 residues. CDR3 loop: CASSLSSLISWAATNEKLFF. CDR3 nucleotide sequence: TGCGCCAGCAGCTTATCTTCTCTTATTTCGTGGGCGGCAACTAATGAAAAACTGTTTTTT.

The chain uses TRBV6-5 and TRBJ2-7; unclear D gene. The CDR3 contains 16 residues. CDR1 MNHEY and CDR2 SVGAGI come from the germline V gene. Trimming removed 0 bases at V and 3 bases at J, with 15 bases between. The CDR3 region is CASSYSSSAEIYEQYF. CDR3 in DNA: TGTGCCAGCAGTTACTCGAGCTCGGCGGAAATCTACGAGCAGTACTTC.

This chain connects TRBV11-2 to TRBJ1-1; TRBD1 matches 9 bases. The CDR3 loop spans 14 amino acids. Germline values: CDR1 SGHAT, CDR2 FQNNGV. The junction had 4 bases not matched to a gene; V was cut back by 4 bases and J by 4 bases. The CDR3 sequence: CASSWGTGSTEAFF. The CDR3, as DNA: TGTGCCAGCAGCTGGGGGACAGGGAGCACTGAAGCTTTCTTT.